One and the same sample provided the 16 T cell receptor beta chains below, sequenced in a study of cytomegalovirus exposure and HLA in healthy donors. The PCR was carried out with 60 Vbeta primers and 13 Jbeta primers. The table came from immunoSEQ multiplex PCR; TCRdb's copy has only in-frame clones and leaves some out. The sample includes some 120,000 clones, 55% to 75% of them seen just once. Sequencing was done on a sample of PBMCs. These receptors originate from a young man in good health and CMV-seropositive.

This clone was seen more than once but under ten times. The chain carries TRBV19 and TRBJ1-3; 8 bases line up with TRBD1. V dropped 7 bases and J dropped 6; count of bases not matched to a gene: 5. The CDR3 consists of 13 residues. Per the germline V gene, CDR1 is LNHDA and CDR2 is SQIVND (reference sequence). CDR3 in DNA: TGTGCCAGTACCCCGACAGGGGAAAACACCATATATTTT. This encodes CASTPTGENTIYF.

The gene calls are TRBV7-3 and TRBJ2-3, with D unresolved. CDR3 size: 13 residues. V dropped 1 base and J dropped 6 bases, with 8 bases sitting between them. CDR1 is SGHTA, CDR2 FQGTGA, per germline. CDR3: CASSLRPPDTQYF. The DNA for the CDR3 is TGTGCCAGCAGCTTAAGGCCCCCGGATACGCAGTATTTT.

The chain joins TRBV5-1 to TRBJ1-5, with D possibly matching TRBD1 (6 bases). Between the trimmed V and J ends, which lost 7 bases and 4 bases, there was a span of 18 bases. This CDR3 has 15 amino acids. The V gene's germline CDR1 is SGHRS and CDR2 YFSETQ. The CDR3, as DNA: TGCGCCAGCTCAGCTTCGACAGGCGATAATCAGCCCCAGCATTTT. Amino acid sequence: CASSASTGDNQPQHF.

V is TRBV5-1 and J is TRBJ2-3, with unresolved D. Trimming removed 0 bases from V and 4 bases from J, with 9 bases in between. Germline V gene sequence: CDR1 SGHRS, CDR2 YFSETQ. The CDR3 covers 14 residues. This chain's CDR3 is CASSLARSADTQYF. CDR3 nucleotide sequence: TGCGCCAGCAGCTTGGCGCGATCGGCAGATACGCAGTATTTT.

The V call is TRBV7-7, the J call TRBJ2-2, with 12 bases that match TRBD1. The CDR3 runs to 14 residues. Per germline, CDR1 SSHAT and CDR2 FNYEAQ (reference sequence). The CDR3: CAGGGQGAPGELFF. CDR3 nucleotides: TGTGCTGGAGGGGGACAGGGGGCCCCCGGGGAGCTGTTTTTT. Supplemented by reference TRBV7-7 and TRBJ2-2, the full variable domain reads GAGVSQSPRYKVTKRGQDVTLRCDPISSHATLYWYQQALGQGPEFLTYFNYEAQPDKSGLPSDRFSAERPEGSISTLTIQRTEQRDSAMYRCAGGGQGAPGELFFGEGSRLTVL.

The chain has TRBV6-1 and TRBJ2-7; 10 bases align to TRBD2. Germline values: CDR1 MNHNS, CDR2 SASEGT. The ends lost 8 bases at V and 0 bases at J; junction bases unmatched: 1. The CDR3 contains 13 residues. The DNA of the CDR3 is TGTGCCAGCCCTAGCGGGAGCTCCTACGAGCAGTACTTC. Encoded protein: CASPSGSSYEQYF.

The chain is built from TRBV6-4 and TRBJ2-3; TRBD2 might be the D (6 bases). The germline gives CDR1 MRHNA, CDR2 SNTAGT. V lost 5 bases and J 4 bases, leaving 13 bases between the germline ends. The CDR3 sequence is 14 residues long. CDR3 loop: CASSRESHSDTQYF. The CDR3 bases are TGTGCCAGCAGTCGGGAGTCTCACTCAGATACGCAGTATTTT.

This chain uses TRBV7-3 with TRBJ2-1, with TRBD2 identical over 8 bases. The CDR3 consists of 15 residues. Germline V lookup: CDR1 SGHTA, CDR2 FQGTGA. Trimming cost V 4 bases and J 4 bases; bases outside gene matches: 6. In nucleotides, the CDR3 is TGTGCCAGCAGCTCTGGACTAGCAGCTTACAATGAGCAGTTCTTC. This codes for CASSSGLAAYNEQFF.

The V call is TRBV6-5, the J call TRBJ2-5; TRBD2 matches 7 bases. The J call may be in error: the DNA end matches TRBJ2-7 better. This CDR3 has 13 amino acids. Germline values: CDR1 MNHEY, CDR2 SVGAGI. CDR3 sequence: CASSYGGSYEQYF. The CDR3 nucleotides are TGTGCCAGCAGTTACGGCGGGAGCTACGAGCAGTACTTC.

This chain uses TRBV4-1 with TRBJ2-5; 8 bases align to TRBD1. The V segment lost 1 base and the J segment 1 base; nucleotides outside the gene matches: 5. This CDR3 is built from 16 residues. In germline, CDR1 is MGHRA, CDR2 YSYEKL. The CDR3 is CASSQGTGKAQETQYF. CDR3 bases: TGCGCCAGCAGCCAAGGGACAGGGAAGGCCCAAGAGACCCAGTACTTC.

The chain is built from TRBV27 and TRBJ2-7, with TRBD2 matching over 15 bases. This CDR3 has 22 amino acids. Germline trimming cut 4 bases from V and 2 bases from J; bases unmatched to any gene: 21. CDR1 and CDR2 from the germline V gene are MNHEY and SMNVEV (reference sequence). CDR3 amino acids: CASSSRTARTSGRVPITYEQYF. The CDR3 nucleotides are TGTGCCAGCAGTTCCAGGACAGCCAGGACTAGCGGGAGGGTTCCAATCACCTACGAGCAGTACTTC.

The genes are TRBV7-9 and TRBJ2-7; TRBD1 aligns across 7 bases. The CDR3 has 17 residues. With 1 base clipped from V and 0 bases from J, the junction kept 9 bases outside the gene matches. Germline V CDR1 and CDR2: SEHNR, FQNEAQ (reference sequence). This CDR3 is CASSLGSDRFSSYEQYF. The DNA for the CDR3 is TGTGCCAGCAGCTTAGGGTCGGACAGGTTCAGCTCCTACGAGCAGTACTTC.

This clone has more than one count but fewer than ten. The rearrangement uses TRBV28 and TRBJ2-7; 7 positions match TRBD1. The CDR3 totals 15 residues. After removal of 5 bases from V and 0 bases from J, the junction contained 7 bases not matched to a gene. Germline CDR1 reads MDHEN; CDR2 reads SYDVKM. The CDR3, as DNA: TGTGCCAGCAGTACCCCAGGGGGTTTCTCCTACGAGCAGTACTTC. It specifies CASSTPGGFSYEQYF.

The rearrangement uses TRBV7-2 and TRBJ2-1; maybe TRBD1 (5 bases). This CDR3 spans 15 amino acids. The V end was cut by 1 base, the J end by 3 bases, with 10 bases between. In germline, CDR1 is SGHTA, CDR2 FQGNSA. This chain's CDR3 is CASSLGKGLYNEQFF. The CDR3 nucleotides read TGTGCCAGCAGCTTAGGAAAGGGGCTCTACAATGAGCAGTTCTTC.

The rearrangement joins TRBV10-1 to TRBJ2-7, with D hard to call. The CDR3 runs to 13 residues. Trimming took off 3 bases at V and 5 bases at J, with 11 bases between the two ends. CDR1 and CDR2 from the germline V gene are WNHNN and SYGVQD (reference sequence). The CDR3 region is CASSEGVRNEQYF. CDR3 DNA: TGCGCCAGCAGTGAAGGAGTTAGGAACGAGCAGTACTTC.

V gene TRBV10-3 combines with J gene TRBJ2-7; possible D gene TRBD1, 5 bases. CDR1 is ENHRY, CDR2 SYGVKD, per germline. V was cut by 3 bases and J by 5 bases, with 11 bases left in between. This CDR3 comprises 13 residues. CDR3 residues: CAISEGVIDEQYF. Here the CDR3 DNA reads TGTGCCATCAGTGAAGGGGTTATCGACGAGCAGTACTTC.